This T cell receptor beta chain was observed in a study of lung T cells in sarcoidosis with Löfgren's syndrome. TCRdb analysed the reads with MiXCR anew, one entry per CDR3 protein. The sample shows roughly 2,600 distinct CDR3 sequences, less than 30% of them seen only once. The CDR3 runs to 17 residues. The germline V and J ends were trimmed by 2 bases and 3 bases, with 20 bases remaining between them. Germline CDR1 is SGHNT and CDR2 is YYREEE (reference sequence). Study results and caveats: TRAV12-1 preferentially paired with TRBV2, with homologous CDR3s. Shared TRAV12-1 and TRBV2 CDR3 motifs were reported across several patients. Löfgren's syndrome patients reportedly showed greatest TRAV12-1 and TRBV2 expansion versus controls.

This clonotype ranks as medium-sized. Its target is unknown. The chain joins TRBV5-4 to TRBJ1-1; D call uncertain. Material: CD4+ T cells from PBMCs. This sequence originates from a human donor with sarcoidosis (Löfgren's syndrome or another form), or a control subject (not recorded which). This chain's CDR3 is CASSFGTVLKRDTEAFF. The CDR3 nucleotides read TGTGCCAGCAGCTTCGGTACGGTTCTCAAACGGGACACTGAAGCTTTCTTT.